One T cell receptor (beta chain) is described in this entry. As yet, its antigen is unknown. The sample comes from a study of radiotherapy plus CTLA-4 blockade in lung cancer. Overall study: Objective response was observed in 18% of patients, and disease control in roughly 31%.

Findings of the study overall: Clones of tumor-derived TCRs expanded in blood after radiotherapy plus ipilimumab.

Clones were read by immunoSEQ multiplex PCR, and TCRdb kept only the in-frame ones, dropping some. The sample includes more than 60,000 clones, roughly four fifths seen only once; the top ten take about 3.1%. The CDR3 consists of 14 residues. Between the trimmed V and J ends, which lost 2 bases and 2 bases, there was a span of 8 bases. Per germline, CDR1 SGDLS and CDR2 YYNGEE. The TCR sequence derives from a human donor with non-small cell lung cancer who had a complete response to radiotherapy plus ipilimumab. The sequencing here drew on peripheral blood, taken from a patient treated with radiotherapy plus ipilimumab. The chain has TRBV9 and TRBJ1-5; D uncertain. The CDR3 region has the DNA TGTGCCAGCAGCGTCGCGAGGGGCAATCAGCCCCAGCATTTT. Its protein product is CASSVARGNQPQHF.